This TCR beta chain was sequenced in a study of blood T cell repertoires in COVID-19. Trimming took off 5 bases at V and 0 bases at J, with 12 bases between the two ends. From germline, CDR1 is SNHLY and CDR2 FYNNEI. CDR3 length: 15 amino acids. This clone came up once. In the original workflow: Nucleated cell counts were estimated from reference gene primer amplification. This table comes from immunoSEQ multiplex PCR, and its TCRdb copy is limited to in-frame clones, with some not included. D and trimming come from the DNA, and the V and J calls and clone size come from that table. Of more than 100,000 clones in the sample, 84% are singletons; the top ten hold 17%.

Sequences were obtained from peripheral blood. This TCR was sampled from a woman of 80 years or more with acute or convalescent COVID-19. This chain joins TRBV2 and TRBJ2-3, with D perhaps matching TRBD2 (5 bases). CDR3 in DNA: TGTGCCAGCAGTCGAGGACTTACTAGCACAGATACGCAGTATTTT. Translation: CASSRGLTSTDTQYF. The full variable domain, in which reference TRBV2 and TRBJ2-3 provide the parts outside the CDR3, is EPEVTQTPSHQVTQMGQEVILRCVPISNHLYFYWYRQILGQKVEFLVSFYNNEISEKSEIFDDQFSVERPDGSNFTLKIRSTKLEDSAMYFCASSRGLTSTDTQYFGPGTRLTVL.